Below are 31 T cell receptor beta chains sequenced from a single sample in a study of cytomegalovirus exposure and HLA in healthy donors. It was with 60 Vbeta and 13 Jbeta primers that the PCR ran. Here immunoSEQ multiplex PCR was the method, and the copy in TCRdb shows in-frame clones only, minus some. The profile shows 150,000 to 200,000 clones, 75% to 80% of them singletons. Sequenced: PBMCs. These receptors all come from a woman between 45 and 60 years old in good health and CMV-seropositive.

V is TRBV5-6 and J is TRBJ1-2; TRBD1 matches at 7 bases. The CDR3 runs 14 residues. V dropped 1 base and J dropped 2; count of bases not matched to a gene: 2. Germline V gene lookup returns CDR1 SGHDT and CDR2 YYEEEE. In DNA, the CDR3 is TGTGCCAGCAGCTTGTACAGGGGAAACTATGGCTACACCTTC. This gives the protein CASSLYRGNYGYTF. Based on the CDR3 plus reference TRBV5-6 and TRBJ1-2, the full variable domain is DAGVTQSPTHLIKTRGQQVTLRCSPKSGHDTVSWYQQALGQGPQFIFQYYEEEERQRGNFPDRFSGHQFPNYSSELNVNALLLGDSALYLCASSLYRGNYGYTFGSGTRLTVV.

The chain joins TRBV7-2 to TRBJ2-5, with D possibly TRBD2 on 5 matching bases. This CDR3 region has 15 residues. The germline CDR1 and CDR2 sequences are SGHTA and FQGNSA. The V end was cut by 5 bases, the J end by 5 bases, with 18 bases between. CDR3 DNA sequence: TGTGCCAGCAGCCCCTCCCCCACTAGTATGGAGACCCAGTACTTC. This codes for CASSPSPTSMETQYF. Looking up the rest from reference TRBV7-2 and TRBJ2-5 gives the full variable domain: GAGVSQSPSNKVTEKGKDVELRCDPISGHTALYWYRQSLGQGLEFLIYFQGNSAPDKSGLPSDRFSAERTGGSVSTLTIQRTQQEDSAVYLCASSPSPTSMETQYFGPGTRLLVL.

This clone turned up a few times. The V call is TRBV18, the J call TRBJ1-1, with TRBD1 matching over 9 bases. J was trimmed by 1 base and V by 2 bases; bases with no gene match: 2. The V gene's germline CDR1 is KGHSH and CDR2 LQKENI. This CDR3 comprises 15 residues. CDR3 DNA: TGTGCCAGCTCACCAACAGGGGGCGGGAACACTGAAGCTTTCTTT. It translates to CASSPTGGGNTEAFF.

This clone is a singleton in its sample. The chain uses TRBV7-6 and TRBJ2-1; 11 bases fit TRBD2. CDR1 is SGHVS, CDR2 FNYEAQ, per germline. This CDR3 region has 16 residues. V dropped 4 bases and J dropped 4; count of bases not matched to a gene: 6. CDR3 sequence reads: CASSSSGGRGYNEQFF. CDR3 nucleotide sequence: TGTGCCAGCAGCTCTAGCGGGGGGCGCGGGTACAATGAGCAGTTCTTC.

The genes are TRBV21-1 and TRBJ2-7; the DNA was not compared with TRBD1, the D call given in the table. TRBV21-1 is designated a pseudogene. This CDR3 contains 16 residues. The CDR3, as DNA: TGTGCCAGCAGCCCGGTGACAGGGGTCCAAACCTACGAGCAGTACTTC. It codes for CASSPVTGVQTYEQYF.

This chain connects TRBV11-2 to TRBJ2-5; D is uncertain. Trimming removed 0 bases at V and 3 bases at J, with 2 bases between. This CDR3 region has 12 residues. The germline CDR1 and CDR2 sequences are SGHAT and FQNNGV. Here the CDR3 reads CASSLDKETQYF. DNA for the CDR3: TGTGCCAGCAGCTTAGATAAAGAGACCCAGTACTTC.

The rearrangement links TRBV2 to TRBJ1-1; D unclear. Germline loops: CDR1 SNHLY, CDR2 FYNNEI. V shed 6 bases and J shed 0 bases, with 8 bases lying between them. The CDR3 consists of 13 residues. The CDR3, as DNA: TGTGCCAGCAGGGTTGAGATGAACACTGAAGCTTTCTTT. Protein sequence: CASRVEMNTEAFF.

The chain uses TRBV11-2 and TRBJ2-7; maybe TRBD2 (6 bases). The CDR3 has 14 residues. V was pared by 3 bases and J by 4 bases, with 13 bases between. Per the germline V gene, CDR1 is SGHAT and CDR2 is FQNNGV. The chain's CDR3 is CASSFTGEGYEQYF. DNA for the CDR3: TGTGCCAGCAGCTTTACGGGAGAGGGATACGAGCAGTACTTC.

V is TRBV4-3 and J is TRBJ2-3; 8 bases align to TRBD2. The CDR3 sequence is 17 residues long. Germline CDR1 is LGHNA and CDR2 is YSLEER. V shed 2 bases and J 2 bases; nucleotides not matched to a gene: 9. CDR3 nucleotide sequence: TGCGCCAGCAGCCAAAATGCGGCGGGGGGAATCACAGATACGCAGTATTTT. Translation: CASSQNAAGGITDTQYF.

The J gene is TRBJ2-1, the V gene TRBV4-3; D gene ambiguous. CDR1 is LGHNA and CDR2 is YSLEER in the germline V gene. This CDR3 region has 13 residues. V was cut by 0 bases and J by 10 bases, with 10 bases left in between. For the CDR3, the DNA is TGCGCCAGCAGCCAAGACCTTCCAGCGGAGCAGTTCTTC. Translating it yields CASSQDLPAEQFF.

The chain combines TRBV5-1 with TRBJ1-6; 8 nucleotides match TRBD1. The V gene end was trimmed by 0 bases and the J gene end by 10 bases; junction bases not matched to a gene: 12. Per germline, CDR1 SGHRS and CDR2 YFSETQ. CDR3 length: 17 residues. CDR3: CASSLESGTGGRSPLHF. The CDR3 DNA follows: TGCGCCAGCAGCTTGGAATCGGGGACAGGAGGAAGGTCACCCCTCCACTTT.

This clone has only one observation. J is TRBJ1-4 and V is TRBV4-1; the D gene is possibly TRBD1 (6 bases). Germline loops: CDR1 MGHRA, CDR2 YSYEKL. There are 15 residues in the CDR3. V lost 3 bases to trimming and J lost 7 bases, with 15 bases between them. CDR3 DNA sequence: TGCGCCAGCAGCCAGGGAAGGGGGGGTAGTGAAAAACTGTTTTTT. This gives the protein CASSQGRGGSEKLFF.

This clone turned up a few times. The genes are TRBV7-9 and TRBJ1-1, with 8 bases identical to TRBD1. V trimming: 2 bases; J trimming: 12 bases; junction bases outside the gene matches: 8. The length of the CDR3 is 13 residues. Germline V gene data show CDR1 as SEHNR and CDR2 as FQNEAQ (reference sequence). This chain's CDR3 is CASSLNEGQVSFF. CDR3 nucleotides: TGTGCCAGCAGCTTAAATGAGGGACAGGTTTCTTTCTTT.

The V call is TRBV5-1, the J call TRBJ1-1; D is ambiguous. The V gene's germline CDR1 is SGHRS and CDR2 YFSETQ. CDR3 size: 19 residues. With 0 bases removed from V and 2 bases from J, the gap between germline ends came to 23 bases. The CDR3 DNA follows: TGCGCCAGCAGCTTGGGTGTTCGATTACACCCGGGATTAAACACTGAAGCTTTCTTT. Protein: CASSLGVRLHPGLNTEAFF.

V and J are TRBV4-2 and TRBJ1-2, with TRBD1 matching 11 bases. This CDR3 has 16 residues. Germline V CDR1 and CDR2: LGHNA, YNFKEQ. J lost 4 bases, V lost 6 bases, and 10 bases had no gene match. The CDR3 loop is CASRPASGQGGYGYTF. CDR3 DNA: TGTGCCAGCAGGCCCGCCTCGGGACAGGGGGGCTATGGCTACACCTTC.

A note on this clone: Within the sample, other DNA sequences also encode this same CDR3. The chain links TRBV6-5 to TRBJ2-5; maybe TRBD2 (5 bases). Germline V gene lookup returns CDR1 MNHEY and CDR2 SVGAGI. There are 15 residues in the CDR3. Trimming left V 3 bases short and J 0 bases short, with 11 bases between. CDR3 amino acids: CASSYTTGYQETQYF. As DNA, the CDR3 is TGTGCCAGCAGTTATACTACGGGGTACCAAGAGACCCAGTACTTC.

This chain joins TRBV28 and TRBJ2-7; TRBD1 aligns across 9 bases. V trimming: 7 bases; J trimming: 3 bases; junction bases outside the gene matches: 7. Germline V CDR1 and CDR2: MDHEN, SYDVKM. The CDR3 is made up of 14 amino acids. The CDR3 DNA is TGTGCCAGCATAAAGGCGGGACAGGGCTACGAGCAGTACTTC. Amino acid sequence: CASIKAGQGYEQYF.

This chain uses TRBV19 with TRBJ1-1; the match to TRBD1 covers 7 bases. The CDR3 spans 13 residues. The germline CDR1 and CDR2 sequences are LNHDA and SQIVND (reference sequence). The ends lost 4 bases at V and 4 bases at J; junction bases unmatched: 3. CDR3 coding DNA: TGTGCCAGTAGTACCTACAGGGGCACTGAAGCTTTCTTT. Residues: CASSTYRGTEAFF.

This sequence joins TRBV5-4 and TRBJ2-7; D is perhaps TRBD2 (5 bases). In germline, CDR1 is SGHNT, CDR2 YYREEE (reference sequence). Trimming took off 0 bases at V and 5 bases at J, with 12 bases between the two ends. The CDR3 covers 14 residues. CDR3 nucleotides: TGTGCCAGCAGCTTGGAAGTCGGGGTGGACGAGCAGTACTTC. Protein sequence: CASSLEVGVDEQYF.

The chain carries TRBV6-1 and TRBJ1-2, with D possibly being TRBD1 (5 bases). This CDR3 spans 15 amino acids. Per germline, CDR1 MNHNS and CDR2 SASEGT. Trimming cost V 1 base and J 3 bases, with 12 bases left between them. CDR3 loop: CASSEGDRPHYGYTF. In DNA form, the CDR3 reads TGTGCCAGCAGTGAAGGAGACAGACCGCACTATGGCTACACCTTC.

The V gene is TRBV5-1, the J gene TRBJ2-7; D gene ambiguous. The CDR3 is made up of 15 amino acids. Between the trimmed V and J ends, which lost 3 bases and 0 bases, there was a span of 13 bases. The germline gives CDR1 SGHRS, CDR2 YFSETQ. The CDR3 loop is CASSSTGDSSYEQYF. DNA of the CDR3: TGCGCCAGCAGCTCCACCGGTGATAGCTCCTACGAGCAGTACTTC.

This clone came up a few times. V and J are TRBV9 and TRBJ1-5; no reliable D call. The CDR3 totals 14 residues. CDR1 is SGDLS and CDR2 is YYNGEE in the germline V gene. Trimming removed 4 bases at V and 0 bases at J, with 8 bases between. CDR3 coding DNA: TGTGCCAGCAGCCCAACAGATAGCAATCAGCCCCAGCATTTT. It is translated as CASSPTDSNQPQHF.

The gene calls are TRBV5-4 and TRBJ1-1, with D perhaps TRBD1 (6 bases). The CDR3 covers 15 residues. Germline-derived CDR1 and CDR2 are SGHNT and YYREEE (reference sequence). Between the trimmed V and J ends, which lost 1 base and 8 bases, there was a span of 18 bases. CDR3 protein: CASSLSSNRVGEAFF. DNA of the CDR3: TGTGCCAGCAGCTTGTCCTCCAACAGGGTCGGAGAAGCTTTCTTT.

The genes are TRBV6-6 and TRBJ1-6; no clear D gene. CDR1 MNHNY and CDR2 SVGAGI come from the germline V gene (reference sequence). CDR3 length: 15 residues. V lost 4 bases, J lost 0 bases, and 7 bases lay in between. The CDR3 DNA sequence: TGTGCCAGCAGTTCGGCGGGCTCCTATAATTCACCCCTCCACTTT. Translated: CASSSAGSYNSPLHF.

Only a few counts were recorded for this clone. The chain has TRBV6-5 and TRBJ2-3, with D maybe TRBD1 (5 bases). The length of the CDR3 is 15 residues. Germline loops: CDR1 MNHEY, CDR2 SVGAGI. V was cut by 8 bases and J by 3 bases, with 18 bases left in between. CDR3 sequence reads: CASRKTGLPTDTQYF. The CDR3, as DNA: TGTGCCAGCCGTAAAACAGGCCTGCCGACAGATACGCAGTATTTT.

The rearrangement joins TRBV9 to TRBJ1-1; the D gene is possibly TRBD1 (5 bases). The CDR3 contains 16 residues. Germline loops: CDR1 SGDLS, CDR2 YYNGEE. The germline V and J ends were trimmed by 4 bases and 2 bases, with 18 bases remaining between them. This CDR3 reads CASSRGTSIGNTEAFF. As DNA, the CDR3 is TGTGCCAGCAGCCGGGGGACCTCGATAGGTAACACTGAAGCTTTCTTT.

The chain employs TRBV19 and TRBJ1-6, with a tentative D call TRBD1 (6 bases). Germline CDR1 and CDR2: LNHDA and SQIVND (reference sequence). V lost 7 bases and J lost 9, with 16 bases in between. This CDR3 comprises 14 residues. The chain's CDR3 is CASMEQGRGSPLHF. The DNA of the CDR3 is TGTGCCAGTATGGAACAGGGAAGGGGTTCACCCCTCCACTTT.

This clone occurred once. The CDR3 here is CSEGLAESYEQYF. CDR3 sequence (DNA): TGCAGCGAGGGACTAGCGGAATCCTACGAGCAGTACTTC. The J gene is TRBJ2-7, the V gene TRBV29-1; 11 bases align to TRBD2. This CDR3 contains 13 residues. From germline, CDR1 is SQVTM and CDR2 ANQGSEA. V gave up 7 bases and J gave up 1 base; unmatched junction bases: 3.

The chain carries TRBV29-1 and TRBJ2-1; 7 bases match TRBD1. Germline CDR1 reads SQVTM; CDR2 reads ANQGSEA. Germline trimming cut 3 bases from V and 2 bases from J; bases unmatched to any gene: 10. The CDR3 contains 16 residues. The CDR3 DNA reads TGCAGCGTTGATGGTGGGACAGCTCTTCCCTACAATGAGCAGTTCTTC. Protein sequence: CSVDGGTALPYNEQFF.

This chain connects TRBV12-5 to TRBJ2-2; TRBD2 might be the D (5 bases). Germline V lookup: CDR1 LGHNT, CDR2 FRNRAP. The CDR3 runs to 17 residues. Trimming removed 3 bases at V and 1 base at J, with 15 bases between. CDR3 nucleotides: TGTGCTAGTGGTTTTCGACCCGGGGAGTGGAACACCGGGGAGCTGTTTTTT. This translates into CASGFRPGEWNTGELFF. The entire variable domain, with the rest obtained from reference TRBV12-5 and TRBJ2-2, is as follows: DARVTQTPRHKVTEMGQEVTMRCQPILGHNTVFWYRQTMMQGLELLAYFRNRAPLDDSGMPKDRFSAEMPDATLATLKIQPSEPRDSAVYFCASGFRPGEWNTGELFFGEGSRLTVL.

The genes are TRBV10-3 and TRBJ2-7, with D maybe TRBD2 (5 bases). The CDR3 has 14 amino acids. Germline V gene lookup returns CDR1 ENHRY and CDR2 SYGVKD. The V and J ends lost 0 bases and 1 base respectively, with 7 bases between them. CDR3 in amino acids: CAISESGDSYEQYF. In nucleotides, the CDR3 is TGTGCCATCAGTGAGTCCGGGGATTCCTACGAGCAGTACTTC.